This TCR beta chain was captured in a study (dated by TCRdb to 2016 to 2017). With respect to the entire study: The origins of HIV persistence were investigated in individuals who naturally controlled HIV infection.

V gives up 7 bases and J gives up 4 bases, and the segment between their germline ends measures 19 bases. The CDR3 numbers 15 residues from cysteine through phenylalanine. Of the read, only the CDR3 DNA is kept; its 45 bases are in frame from base 1. From the germline V gene, CDR1 is SNHLY and CDR2 is FYNNEI. Libraries were built with 5' RACE. The instrument given in TCRdb is Illumina HiSeq 2000. TCRdb ran its own pipeline on the public reads, namely fastp trimming at Q25 and MiXCR clone calling, and kept in-frame beta chains. Merged by CDR3 protein, the rows form single entries marked with the most common genes and DNA. This sample lists several hundred distinct CDR3 sequences; 12% were detected once. The ten largest clones take up 15% to 20% of the sample. Note on this clonotype: No cognate antigen has been identified for it. Base qualities are not recorded, but no much larger clone differs from it by a single base.

This clonotype was sampled from a female donor with HIV. Sequenced input: total memory T cells from blood PBMCs. What the cell subset or site label conveys for this sample: transitional memory CD4+ T cells. The rearrangement combines TRBV2 with TRBJ1-2; D gene: possibly TRBD1, on 6 matching bases. The CDR3 here reads CASTLNSGHGYGYTF. The bases are TGTGCCAGCACCCTTAACTCGGGACACGGCTATGGCTACACCTTC.